Listed below are T cell receptor beta chains from one sample, sequenced in a study of identical twins. Via MiXCR, TCRdb re-called the 5' RACE reads, giving one row per CDR3 protein. The top ten hold about 9% of the sample, which has roughly 250,000 distinct CDR3 sequences, around 15% seen once. The sequencing input was memory (CD45RO+) T cells sorted from blood. The receptors derive from a young woman in good health. Each CDR3 is given with its conserved first and last residue. D genes are given only for firm matches. The listing skips clone size in some rows; elsewhere it reads once, few, many or a size class.

j_gene | d_gene | abundance | v_gene | CDR3aa | CDR3nt
TRBJ2-7 | . | many | TRBV5-1 | CASNLGSSYEQYF | TGCGCCAGCAACCTCGGGAGCTCCTACGAGCAGTACTTC
TRBJ2-1 | . | few | TRBV27 | CASSLSTTGSFHEQFF | TGTGCCAGCAGTTTAAGTACTACAGGGAGTTTCCATGAGCAGTTCTTC
TRBJ2-3 | . | . | TRBV20-1 | CSARDRSADTQYF | TGCAGTGCTAGAGATCGATCTGCAGATACGCAGTATTTT
TRBJ1-6 | . | . | TRBV6-2/TRBV6-3 | CASSTGTPANSPLHF | TGTGCCAGCAGCACCGGGACACCTGCCAATTCACCCCTCCACTTT
TRBJ1-3 | . | many | TRBV12-3/TRBV12-4 | CASSLGHSGNTIYF | TGTGCCAGCAGTCTGGGACACTCTGGAAACACCATATATTTT
TRBJ2-1 | . | many | TRBV12-3/TRBV12-4 | CASSRRNEQFF | TGTGCCAGCTCCCGCCGCAATGAGCAGTTCTTC
TRBJ1-5 | . | . | TRBV5-6 | CASSWSARQVGVDQPQHF | TGTGCCAGCAGCTGGTCGGCCCGGCAGGTCGGGGTTGATCAGCCCCAGCATTTT
TRBJ2-5 | . | . | TRBV27 | CAIPRRRANQETQYF | TGTGCCATCCCCCGGAGAAGGGCCAACCAAGAGACCCAGTACTTC
TRBJ2-7 | . | . | TRBV5-1 | CASSLDLGLSEQYF | TGCGCCAGCAGCTTGGACCTGGGACTCTCCGAGCAGTACTTC
TRBJ2-7 | TRBD1 | few | TRBV10-3 | CAITSGQNYEQYF | TGTGCCATAACTTCGGGACAGAACTACGAGCAGTACTTC
TRBJ1-5 | TRBD1 | many | TRBV12-3/TRBV12-4 | CASSWQGGKSNQPQHF | TGTGCCAGCAGTTGGCAGGGGGGGAAGAGCAATCAGCCCCAGCATTTT
TRBJ2-1 | TRBD1 | few | TRBV13 | CASSLDREYNEQFF | TGTGCCAGCAGCCTGGACAGGGAATACAATGAGCAGTTCTTC
TRBJ1-1 | TRBD1 | . | TRBV20-1 | CSAHAQTGENTEAFF | TGCAGTGCACACGCACAAACAGGGGAGAACACTGAAGCTTTCTTT
TRBJ2-3 | . | many | TRBV5-1 | CASSLQGARTDTQYF | TGTGCCAGCAGCTTACAAGGGGCTCGCACAGATACGCAGTATTTT
TRBJ1-5 | . | few | TRBV20-1 | CNGPEAQEKNCHYQPQHF | TGCAACGGTCCCGAGGCACAGGAGAAAAATTGCCACTATCAGCCCCAGCATTTT
TRBJ1-2 | TRBD1 | . | TRBV9 | CASSVGGQGANYGYTF | TGTGCCAGCAGCGTAGGGGGCCAGGGGGCCAACTATGGCTACACCTTC
TRBJ1-1 | . | few | TRBV7-2 | CASRKSWNTEAFF | TGTGCCAGCAGGAAGAGTTGGAACACTGAAGCTTTCTTT
TRBJ2-2 | TRBD2 | few | TRBV7-6 | CASSLTSGGSGELFF | TGTGCCAGCAGCTTGACTAGCGGGGGTTCCGGGGAGCTGTTTTTT
TRBJ1-1 | TRBD1 | . | TRBV5-1 | CASSSDGQGATEAFF | TGCGCCAGCAGCTCGGACGGACAGGGGGCCACTGAAGCTTTCTTT
TRBJ2-2 | . | few | TRBV12-3/TRBV12-4 | CASILQGTGELFF | TGTGCCAGCATCCTACAGGGCACCGGGGAGCTGTTTTTT
TRBJ1-1 | . | many | TRBV6-2/TRBV6-3 | CASSYAGLEAFF | TGTGCCAGCAGTTATGCGGGGCTTGAAGCTTTCTTT
TRBJ2-5 | . | many | TRBV20-1 | CSVGTSQETQYF | TGCAGTGTGGGGACTTCTCAAGAGACCCAGTACTTC
TRBJ1-1 | . | few | TRBV7-9 | CASSLADAEAFF | TGTGCCAGCAGCTTAGCCGATGCTGAAGCTTTCTTT
TRBJ2-7 | . | few | TRBV7-2 | CASSLGGGEQYF | TGTGCCAGCAGCTTAGGAGGGGGCGAGCAGTACTTC
TRBJ1-5 | . | . | TRBV7-2 | CASSSDNHQPQHF | TGTGCCAGCAGTTCCGACAACCATCAGCCCCAGCATTTT
TRBJ2-2 | . | . | TRBV21-1 | CASSKEFGGGSSPLGELFF | .
TRBJ2-1 | . | few | TRBV7-8 | CASSLEGWAQHEQFF | TGTGCCAGCAGCTTAGAAGGTTGGGCCCAGCATGAGCAGTTCTTC
TRBJ2-5 | . | . | TRBV4-2 | CASSQGSANLGTRKETQYF | TGTGCCAGCAGCCAAGGGTCTGCGAATTTGGGTACTAGGAAGGAGACCCAGTACTTC
TRBJ2-1 | . | . | TRBV5-1 | CASSLDGGLSSYNEQFF | TGCGCCAGCAGCTTGGACGGGGGCCTCAGCTCCTACAATGAGCAGTTCTTC
TRBJ2-2 | TRBD1 | many | TRBV20-1 | CSASRQGVSGELFF | TGCAGTGCTTCACGACAGGGAGTTAGCGGGGAGCTGTTTTTT
TRBJ2-7 | . | . | TRBV30 | CAWRGGTYEQYF | TGTGCCTGGAGAGGGGGTACCTACGAGCAGTACTTC
TRBJ2-7 | TRBD1 | . | TRBV20-1 | CSAMPPRGKYEQYF | TGCAGTGCAATGCCCCCCAGGGGGAAGTACGAGCAGTACTTC
TRBJ1-2 | TRBD1 | . | TRBV12-3/TRBV12-4 | CASSLTGQGSHGYTF | TGTGCCAGCAGTTTAACGGGACAGGGTAGCCATGGCTACACCTTC
TRBJ2-1 | . | . | TRBV20-1 | CSARVPGIINEQFF | TGCAGTGCTAGAGTGCCAGGGATTATCAATGAGCAGTTCTTC
TRBJ1-1 | . | . | TRBV2 | CASSIQEIRDTEAFF | TGTGCCAGCAGTATACAGGAGATCAGGGACACTGAAGCTTTCTTT
TRBJ2-7 | TRBD2 | few | TRBV18 | CASSQGTGGPTQSYEQYF | TGTGCCAGCTCACAGGGGACGGGAGGGCCGACCCAATCCTACGAGCAGTACTTC
TRBJ2-1 | . | . | TRBV29-1 | CSVLAYNEQFF | TGCAGCGTTCTCGCCTACAATGAGCAGTTCTTC
TRBJ2-1 | TRBD2 | few | TRBV27 | CASRSSGGYNEQFF | TGTGCCAGCAGATCTAGCGGGGGATACAATGAGCAGTTCTTC
TRBJ1-2 | . | . | TRBV9 | CASKRATGYTF | TGTGCCAGTAAAAGGGCGACGGGCTACACCTTC
TRBJ2-7 | TRBD2 | . | TRBV18 | CASSAFSTGGIYEQYF | TGTGCCAGCTCAGCCTTTTCGACGGGAGGAATCTACGAGCAGTACTTC
TRBJ2-7 | . | . | TRBV18 | CASSPRALYEQYF | TGTGCCAGCTCACCACGAGCTCTCTACGAGCAGTACTTC
TRBJ2-2 | TRBD1 | once | TRBV4-1 | CASSQGTGTFANTGELFF | TGCGCCAGCAGCCAAGGGACAGGGACGTTCGCGAACACCGGGGAGCTGTTTTTT
TRBJ2-7 | . | few | TRBV10-1 | CASSESLPSEQYF | TGCGCCAGCAGTGAGTCGCTTCCGTCGGAACAGTACTTC
TRBJ1-4 | . | . | TRBV3-1 | CASSQDFGKLFF | TGTGCCAGCAGCCAAGATTTCGGAAAACTGTTTTTT